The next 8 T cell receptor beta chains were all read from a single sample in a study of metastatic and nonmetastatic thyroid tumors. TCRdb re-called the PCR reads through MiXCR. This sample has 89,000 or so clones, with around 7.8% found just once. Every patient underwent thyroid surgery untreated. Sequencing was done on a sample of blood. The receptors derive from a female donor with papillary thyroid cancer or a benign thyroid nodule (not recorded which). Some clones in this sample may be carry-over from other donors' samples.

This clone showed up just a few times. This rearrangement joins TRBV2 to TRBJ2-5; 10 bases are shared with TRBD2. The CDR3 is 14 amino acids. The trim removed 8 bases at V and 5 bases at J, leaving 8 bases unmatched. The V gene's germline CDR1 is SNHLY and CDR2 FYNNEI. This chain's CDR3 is CASRAGGPAETQYF. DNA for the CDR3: TGTGCCAGCCGAGCGGGGGGGCCGGCGGAGACCCAGTACTTC.

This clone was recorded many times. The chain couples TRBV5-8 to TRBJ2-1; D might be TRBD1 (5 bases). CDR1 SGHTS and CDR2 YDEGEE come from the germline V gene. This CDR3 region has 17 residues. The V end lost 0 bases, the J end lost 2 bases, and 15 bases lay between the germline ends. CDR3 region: CASSLAGNRNPYNEQFF. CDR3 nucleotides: TGTGCCAGCAGCTTGGCCGGAAACAGGAACCCCTACAATGAGCAGTTCTTC.

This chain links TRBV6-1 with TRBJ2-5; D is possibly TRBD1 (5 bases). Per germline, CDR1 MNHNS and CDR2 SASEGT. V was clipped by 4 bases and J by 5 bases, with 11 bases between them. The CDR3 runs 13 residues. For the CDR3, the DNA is TGTGCCAGCAGTGTTGTCAGGGTGGAGACCCAGTACTTC. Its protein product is CASSVVRVETQYF.

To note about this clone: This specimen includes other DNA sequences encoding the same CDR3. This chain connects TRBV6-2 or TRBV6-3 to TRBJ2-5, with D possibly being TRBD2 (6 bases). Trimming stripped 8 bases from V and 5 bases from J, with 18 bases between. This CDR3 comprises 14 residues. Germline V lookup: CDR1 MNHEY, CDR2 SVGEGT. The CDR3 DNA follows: TGTGCCAGCGGGCGGCGGGGCAATCAGGAGACCCAGTACTTC. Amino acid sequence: CASGRRGNQETQYF.

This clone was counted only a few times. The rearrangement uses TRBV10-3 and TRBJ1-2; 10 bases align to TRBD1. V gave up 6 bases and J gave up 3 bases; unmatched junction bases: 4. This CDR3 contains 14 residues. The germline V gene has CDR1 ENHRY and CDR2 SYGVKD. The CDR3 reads CAISSGTGDYGYTF. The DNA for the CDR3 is TGTGCCATCAGCTCCGGGACAGGGGACTATGGCTACACCTTC.

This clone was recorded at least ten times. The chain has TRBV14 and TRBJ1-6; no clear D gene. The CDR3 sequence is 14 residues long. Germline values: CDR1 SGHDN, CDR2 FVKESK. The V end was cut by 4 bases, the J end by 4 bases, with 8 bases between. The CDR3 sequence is CASSRGTYNSPLHF. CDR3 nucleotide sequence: TGTGCCAGCAGCCGCGGAACGTATAATTCACCCCTCCACTTT.

The DNA of the CDR3 is TGCAGTGCCAGCGTAGGGGGGAATCAGCCCCAGCATTTT. This gives the protein CSASVGGNQPQHF. J is TRBJ1-5 and V is TRBV20-1; TRBD1 is a possible D gene (6 bases). Germline V CDR1 and CDR2: DFQATT, SNEGSKA (reference sequence). The CDR3 runs 13 residues. V was clipped by 6 bases and J by 4 bases, with 13 bases between them.

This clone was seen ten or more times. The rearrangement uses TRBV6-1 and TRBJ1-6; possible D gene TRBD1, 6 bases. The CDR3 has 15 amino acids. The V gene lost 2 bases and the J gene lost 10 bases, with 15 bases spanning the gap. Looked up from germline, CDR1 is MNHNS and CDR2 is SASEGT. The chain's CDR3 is CASSENPGAGSPLHF. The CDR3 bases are TGTGCCAGCAGTGAAAATCCGGGGGCCGGATCACCCCTCCACTTT.